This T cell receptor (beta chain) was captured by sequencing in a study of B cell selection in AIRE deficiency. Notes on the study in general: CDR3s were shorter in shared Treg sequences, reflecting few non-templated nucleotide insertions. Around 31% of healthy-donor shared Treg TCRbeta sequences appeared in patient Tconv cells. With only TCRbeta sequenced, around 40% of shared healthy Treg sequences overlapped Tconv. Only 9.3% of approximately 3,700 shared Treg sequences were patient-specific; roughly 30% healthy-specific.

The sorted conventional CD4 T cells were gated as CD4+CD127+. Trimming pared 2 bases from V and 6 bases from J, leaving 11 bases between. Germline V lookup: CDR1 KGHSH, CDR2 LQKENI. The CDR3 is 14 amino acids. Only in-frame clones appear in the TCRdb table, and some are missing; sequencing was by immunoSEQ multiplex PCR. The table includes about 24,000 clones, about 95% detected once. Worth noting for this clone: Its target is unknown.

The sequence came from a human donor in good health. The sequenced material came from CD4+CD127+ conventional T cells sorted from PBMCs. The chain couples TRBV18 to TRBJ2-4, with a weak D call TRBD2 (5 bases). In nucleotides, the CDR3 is TGTGCCAGCTCACCATCGCCGGAGGCAAACATTCAGTACTTC. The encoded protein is CASSPSPEANIQYF.